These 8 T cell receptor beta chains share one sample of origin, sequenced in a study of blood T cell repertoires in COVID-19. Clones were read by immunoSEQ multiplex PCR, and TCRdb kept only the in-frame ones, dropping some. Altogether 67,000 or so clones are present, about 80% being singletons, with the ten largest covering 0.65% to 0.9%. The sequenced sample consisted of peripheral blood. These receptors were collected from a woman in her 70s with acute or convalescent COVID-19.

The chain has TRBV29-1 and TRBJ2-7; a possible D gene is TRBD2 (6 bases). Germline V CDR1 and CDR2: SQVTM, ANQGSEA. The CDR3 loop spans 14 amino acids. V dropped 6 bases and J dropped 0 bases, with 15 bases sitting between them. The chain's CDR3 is CSVDGSGSSYEQYF. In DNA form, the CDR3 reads TGCAGCGTCGACGGTAGCGGATCCTCCTACGAGCAGTACTTC.

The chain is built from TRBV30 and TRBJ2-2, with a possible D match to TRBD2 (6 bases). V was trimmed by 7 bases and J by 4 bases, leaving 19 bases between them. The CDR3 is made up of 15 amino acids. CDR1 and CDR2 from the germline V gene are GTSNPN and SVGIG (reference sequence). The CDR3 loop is CASTVSLAVTGELFF. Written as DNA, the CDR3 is TGTGCCTCTACTGTGAGCTTAGCGGTCACCGGGGAGCTGTTTTTT.

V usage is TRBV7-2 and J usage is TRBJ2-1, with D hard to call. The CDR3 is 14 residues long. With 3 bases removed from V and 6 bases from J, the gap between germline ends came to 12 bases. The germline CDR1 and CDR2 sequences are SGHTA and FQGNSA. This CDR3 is CASSLGKAGNEQFF. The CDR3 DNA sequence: TGTGCCAGCAGCTTGGGTAAGGCAGGCAATGAGCAGTTCTTC.

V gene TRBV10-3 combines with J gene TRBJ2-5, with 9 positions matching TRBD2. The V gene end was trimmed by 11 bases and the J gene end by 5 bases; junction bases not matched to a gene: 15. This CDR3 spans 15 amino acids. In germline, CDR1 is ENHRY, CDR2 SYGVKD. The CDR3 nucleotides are TGTGCCTCAGGACTCGCGGGGGGGCCGGGGGAGACCCAGTACTTC. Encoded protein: CASGLAGGPGETQYF.

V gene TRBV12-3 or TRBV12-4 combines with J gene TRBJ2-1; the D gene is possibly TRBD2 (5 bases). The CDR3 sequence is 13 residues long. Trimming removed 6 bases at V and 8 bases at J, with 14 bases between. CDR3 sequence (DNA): TGTGCCAGCAGCTTTGCGGGTGGGTATGAGCAGTTCTTC. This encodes CASSFAGGYEQFF.

This chain's CDR3 is CASRDYMNTEAFF. The DNA for the CDR3 is TGTGCCAGCAGGGACTATATGAACACTGAAGCTTTCTTT. J is TRBJ1-1 and V is TRBV6-6; D call uncertain. This CDR3 is 13 amino acids long. In germline, CDR1 is MNHNY, CDR2 SVGAGI (reference sequence). Trimming left V 6 bases short and J 0 bases short, with 8 bases between.

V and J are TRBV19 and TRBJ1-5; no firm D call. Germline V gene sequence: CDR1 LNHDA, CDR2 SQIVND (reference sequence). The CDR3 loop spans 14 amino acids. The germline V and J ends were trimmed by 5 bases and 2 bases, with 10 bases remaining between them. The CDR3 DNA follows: TGTGCCAGTAGTCCGGTTGAGGGCAATCAGCCCCAGCATTTT. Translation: CASSPVEGNQPQHF.

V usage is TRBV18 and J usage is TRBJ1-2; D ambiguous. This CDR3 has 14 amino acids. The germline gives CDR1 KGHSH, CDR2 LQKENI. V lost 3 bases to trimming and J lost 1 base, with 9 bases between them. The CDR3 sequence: CASSPRQDNYGYTF. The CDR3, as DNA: TGTGCCAGCTCACCTCGGCAGGATAACTATGGCTACACCTTC.